One T cell receptor (beta chain) is described in this entry. The record originates from a study of T cell changes during pregnancy in multiple sclerosis. Clones were read by immunoSEQ multiplex PCR, and TCRdb kept only the in-frame ones, dropping some. This table holds more than 75,000 clones, about 94% found once. Germline lookup yields CDR1 SGHNT and CDR2 YYREEE (reference sequence). The V segment lost 4 bases and the J segment 6 bases; nucleotides outside the gene matches: 9. The CDR3 runs to 15 residues. The chain couples TRBV5-4 to TRBJ1-1, with 10 bases identical to TRBD1. The sample was peripheral blood, taken in the third trimester of pregnancy. The sequence derives from a female donor with multiple sclerosis, enrolled in a pregnancy study. The CDR3 coding sequence is TGTGCCAGCAGCCCTGGGACAGGGGAAACGGCTGAAGCTTTCTTT. It yields the protein CASSPGTGETAEAFF. Drawing the rest from reference TRBV5-4 and TRBJ1-1, the complete variable domain is ETGVTQSPTHLIKTRGQQVTLRCSSQSGHNTVSWYQQALGQGPQFIFQYYREEENGRGNFPPRFSGLQFPNYSSELNVNALELDDSALYLCASSPGTGETAEAFFGQGTRLTVV.